One and the same sample provided the 8 T cell receptor beta chains below, sequenced in a study of shared clonotypes between healthy human individuals. Clones were read by immunoSEQ multiplex PCR, and TCRdb kept only the in-frame ones, dropping some. This table holds about 2 million clones, roughly 95% found once. CD8 cells classed as naive were CD45RO-negative and positively selected for CCR7, excluding terminally differentiated effector memory CD45RA+ cells. Specimen: naive CD8+ T cells sorted from blood. The receptors come from a man in his late teens or twenties in good health.

The chain combines TRBV5-6 with TRBJ2-7; D unresolved. Trimming stripped 3 bases from V and 2 bases from J, with 6 bases between. This CDR3 is 12 amino acids long. The germline V gene encodes CDR1 SGHDT and CDR2 YYEEEE. The CDR3 sequence: CASSSNAYEQYF. In nucleotides, the CDR3 is TGTGCCAGCAGCTCCAATGCCTACGAGCAGTACTTC. Drawing the rest from reference TRBV5-6 and TRBJ2-7, the complete variable domain is DAGVTQSPTHLIKTRGQQVTLRCSPKSGHDTVSWYQQALGQGPQFIFQYYEEEERQRGNFPDRFSGHQFPNYSSELNVNALLLGDSALYLCASSSNAYEQYFGPGTRLTVT.

This chain joins TRBV11-3 and TRBJ2-7; 7 nucleotides align to TRBD1. From germline, CDR1 is SGHNT and CDR2 YENEEA. J lost 1 base, V lost 1 base, and 4 bases had no gene match. The CDR3 is 15 residues long. CDR3 DNA: TGTGCCAGCAGCTTAGGGGACAGCCTTTCCTACGAGCAGTACTTC. Amino acids: CASSLGDSLSYEQYF.

V usage is TRBV9 and J usage is TRBJ1-2; TRBD1 might be the D (6 bases). CDR1 and CDR2 from the germline V gene are SGDLS and YYNGEE. With 0 bases removed from V and 0 bases from J, the gap between germline ends came to 18 bases. The CDR3 runs 18 residues. The CDR3 here is CASSVATGSLPTNYGYTF. The CDR3, as DNA: TGTGCCAGCAGCGTAGCTACAGGGAGCCTACCTACTAACTATGGCTACACCTTC.

The chain couples TRBV28 to TRBJ1-2; D is unclear. With 1 base removed from V and 6 bases from J, the gap between germline ends came to 6 bases. The germline gives CDR1 MDHEN, CDR2 SYDVKM. There are 12 residues in the CDR3. The CDR3 DNA reads as TGTGCCAGCAGTTTATCCCGGGATGGCTACACCTTC. As protein: CASSLSRDGYTF.

This chain connects TRBV28 to TRBJ2-3, with 7 bases aligning to TRBD2. Germline V CDR1 and CDR2: MDHEN, SYDVKM. The CDR3 has 19 amino acids. The V and J ends lost 1 base and 0 bases, in that order; junction bases with no gene match: 13. The CDR3: CASSLSLADLVTSTDTQYF. For the CDR3, the DNA is TGTGCCAGCAGTTTATCGCTAGCGGACCTTGTAACTAGCACAGATACGCAGTATTTT.

V and J are TRBV5-1 and TRBJ2-7; D tentatively fits TRBD1 or TRBD2 (5 bases each). The V and J ends lost 4 bases and 4 bases respectively, with 12 bases between them. The CDR3 extends over 13 amino acids. Germline V gives CDR1 SGHRS, CDR2 YFSETQ. CDR3 sequence reads: CASSDGARYEQYF. CDR3 bases: TGCGCCAGCAGCGACGGGGCCAGATACGAGCAGTACTTC.

In its sample, this clone was seen once. The chain combines TRBV2 with TRBJ1-4; perhaps TRBD1 as D (5 bases). With 3 bases removed from V and 3 bases from J, the gap between germline ends came to 8 bases. The CDR3 has 14 residues. In germline, CDR1 is SNHLY, CDR2 FYNNEI. The CDR3 protein is CASSEGDANEKLFF. As DNA, the CDR3 is TGTGCCAGCAGTGAGGGGGACGCTAATGAAAAACTGTTTTTT.

CDR3 protein: CAISDSGTGHGYTF. The CDR3 region has the DNA TGTGCCATCAGTGACTCCGGGACAGGGCATGGCTACACCTTC. This chain links TRBV10-3 with TRBJ1-2; TRBD1 matches 9 bases. CDR1 ENHRY and CDR2 SYGVKD come from the germline V gene. V shed 3 bases, J shed 6 bases, and the junction held 5 bases outside the gene matches. CDR3 length equals 14 residues.